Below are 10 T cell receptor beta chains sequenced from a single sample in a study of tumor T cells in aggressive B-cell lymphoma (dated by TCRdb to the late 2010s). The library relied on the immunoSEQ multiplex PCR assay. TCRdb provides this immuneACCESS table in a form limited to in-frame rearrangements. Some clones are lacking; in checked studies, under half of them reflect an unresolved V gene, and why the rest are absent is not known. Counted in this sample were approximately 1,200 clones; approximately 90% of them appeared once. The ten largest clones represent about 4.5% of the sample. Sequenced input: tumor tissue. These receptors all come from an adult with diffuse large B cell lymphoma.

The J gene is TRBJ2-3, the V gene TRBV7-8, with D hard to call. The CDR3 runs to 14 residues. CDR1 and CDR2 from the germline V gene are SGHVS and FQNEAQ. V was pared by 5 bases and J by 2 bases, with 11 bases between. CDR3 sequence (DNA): TGTGCCAGCAGCCTGACATTTACCACAGATACGCAGTATTTT. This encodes CASSLTFTTDTQYF.

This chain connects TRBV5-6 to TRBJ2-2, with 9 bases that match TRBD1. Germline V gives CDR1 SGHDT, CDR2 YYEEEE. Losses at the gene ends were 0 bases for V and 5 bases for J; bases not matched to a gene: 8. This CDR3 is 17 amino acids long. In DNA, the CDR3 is TGTGCCAGCAGCTTGGAGGACAGGGGCTTCGGGACCGGGGAGCTGTTTTTT. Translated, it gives CASSLEDRGFGTGELFF.

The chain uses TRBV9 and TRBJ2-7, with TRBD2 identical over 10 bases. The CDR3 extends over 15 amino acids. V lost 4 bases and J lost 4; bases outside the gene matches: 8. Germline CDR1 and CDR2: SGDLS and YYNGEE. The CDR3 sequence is CASSPGLAVGYEQYF. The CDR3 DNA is TGTGCCAGCAGCCCCGGACTAGCGGTTGGGTACGAGCAGTACTTC.

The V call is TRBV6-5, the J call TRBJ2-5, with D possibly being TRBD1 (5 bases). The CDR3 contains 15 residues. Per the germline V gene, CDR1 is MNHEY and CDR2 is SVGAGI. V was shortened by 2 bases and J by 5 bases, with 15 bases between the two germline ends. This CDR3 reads CASSYGRQGGETQYF. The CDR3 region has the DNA TGTGCCAGCAGTTACGGTCGTCAGGGTGGGGAGACCCAGTACTTC.

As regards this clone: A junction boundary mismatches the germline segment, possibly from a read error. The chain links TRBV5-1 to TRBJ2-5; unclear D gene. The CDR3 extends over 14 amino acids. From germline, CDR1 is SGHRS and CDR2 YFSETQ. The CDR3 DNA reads TGCGCCAGCAGCTTAGTGTTGAGACAAGGGACCCAGTACTTC. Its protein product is CASSLVLRQGTQYF.

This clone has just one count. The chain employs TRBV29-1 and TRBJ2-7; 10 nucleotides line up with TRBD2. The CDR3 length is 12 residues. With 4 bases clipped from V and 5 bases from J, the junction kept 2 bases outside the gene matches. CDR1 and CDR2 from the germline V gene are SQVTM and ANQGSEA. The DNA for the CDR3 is TGCAGCGTTGTAGCGGGAGGCCACGAGCAGTACTTC. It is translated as CSVVAGGHEQYF.

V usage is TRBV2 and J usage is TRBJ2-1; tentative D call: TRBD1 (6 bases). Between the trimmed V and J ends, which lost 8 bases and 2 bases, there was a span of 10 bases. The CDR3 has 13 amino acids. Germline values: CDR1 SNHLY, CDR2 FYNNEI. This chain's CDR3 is CASSDSPYNEQFF. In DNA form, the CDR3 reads TGTGCCAGCTCGGACAGTCCCTACAATGAGCAGTTCTTC.

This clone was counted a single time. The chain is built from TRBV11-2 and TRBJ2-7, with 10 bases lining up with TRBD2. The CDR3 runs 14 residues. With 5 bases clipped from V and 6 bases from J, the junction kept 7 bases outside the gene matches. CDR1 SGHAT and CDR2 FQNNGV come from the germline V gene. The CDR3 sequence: CASSLGLAAAEQYF. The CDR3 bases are TGTGCCAGCAGCCTAGGACTAGCGGCGGCCGAGCAGTACTTC.

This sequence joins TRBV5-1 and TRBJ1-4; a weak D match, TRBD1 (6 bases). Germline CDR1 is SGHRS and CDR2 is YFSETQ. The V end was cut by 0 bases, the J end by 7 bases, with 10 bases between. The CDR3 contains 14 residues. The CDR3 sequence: CASSLGRGGEKLFF. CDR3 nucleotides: TGCGCCAGCAGCTTGGGGAGGGGGGGTGAAAAACTGTTTTTT.

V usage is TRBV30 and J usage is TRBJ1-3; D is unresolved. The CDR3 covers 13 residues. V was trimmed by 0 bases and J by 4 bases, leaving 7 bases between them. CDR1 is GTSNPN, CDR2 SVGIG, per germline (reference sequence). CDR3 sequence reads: CAWSVSLGNTIYF. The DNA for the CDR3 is TGTGCCTGGAGTGTATCATTGGGAAACACCATATATTTT.